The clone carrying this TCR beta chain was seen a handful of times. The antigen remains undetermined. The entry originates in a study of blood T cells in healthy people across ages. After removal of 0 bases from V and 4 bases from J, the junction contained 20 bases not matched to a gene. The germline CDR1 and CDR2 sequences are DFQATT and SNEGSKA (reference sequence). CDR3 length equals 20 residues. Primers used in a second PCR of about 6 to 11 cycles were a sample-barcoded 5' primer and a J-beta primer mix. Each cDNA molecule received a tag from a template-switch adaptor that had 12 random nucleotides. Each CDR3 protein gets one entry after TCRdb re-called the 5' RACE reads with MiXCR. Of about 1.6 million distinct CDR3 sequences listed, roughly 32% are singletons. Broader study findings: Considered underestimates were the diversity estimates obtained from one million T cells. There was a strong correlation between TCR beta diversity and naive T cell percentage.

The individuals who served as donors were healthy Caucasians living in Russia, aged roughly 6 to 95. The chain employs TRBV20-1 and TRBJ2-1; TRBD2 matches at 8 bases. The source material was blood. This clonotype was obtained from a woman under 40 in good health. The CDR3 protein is CSARDRKGLAGPGSYNEQFF. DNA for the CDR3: TGCAGTGCTAGAGATCGCAAGGGGCTAGCGGGTCCCGGGTCGTACAATGAGCAGTTCTTC.